This T cell receptor beta chain originates from a study of cytomegalovirus exposure and HLA in healthy donors. Study-level points and caveats: In a later analysis, HLA-C alleles had the fewest associated TCRs, DRB1 alleles the most. As was reported, the HLA-A and HLA-B alleles of most subjects were accurately predicted from TCR beta sequences. Per published reports, the classifier diagnosed cytomegalovirus status with high specificity and sensitivity. Usually a TCR sequence was rare, but some public TCRs were found in many donors.

Concerning this clone: Its antigen is undetermined.

The PCR used 60 Vbeta and 13 Jbeta primers. TCRdb's table, derived via immunoSEQ multiplex PCR, lists solely in-frame clones and lacks some. The sample lists about 93,000 clones; less than 80% were seen once. CDR3 size: 12 residues. CDR1 and CDR2 from the germline V gene are SEHNR and FQNEAQ (reference sequence). Trimming shortened V by 2 bases and J by 6 bases, and 5 bases separated the two germline ends. This receptor was taken from a woman between 40 and 50 years old in good health and CMV-seronegative. The sequencing sample was made of PBMCs. The V call is TRBV7-9, the J call TRBJ2-1; no reliable D call. CDR3 in DNA: TGTGCCAGCAGCTTACTGTTCAATGAGCAGTTCTTC. Its translation: CASSLLFNEQFF.